A single sample is the source of the 22 T cell receptor beta chains below, sequenced in a study of blood T cells in healthy people across ages. For the second PCR, which ran for 7 to 11 cycles, a sample-barcoded 5' primer and a J-beta primer mix were used. A single record per CDR3 protein comes from TCRdb applying MiXCR to the 5' RACE reads. This sample has over 600,000 distinct CDR3 sequences, with approximately 40% found just once. Sequencing was performed on blood. Receptors originate from a man older than 75 in good health.

V is TRBV20-1 and J is TRBJ2-3; no firm D call. The V gene lost 3 bases and the J gene lost 0 bases, with 13 bases spanning the gap. Germline values: CDR1 DFQATT, CDR2 SNEGSKA (reference sequence). This CDR3 comprises 15 residues. CDR3 protein: CSARIDSTSTDTQYF. CDR3 bases: TGCAGTGCTAGGATAGATAGCACAAGCACAGATACGCAGTATTTT.

Only a few counts were recorded for this clonotype. This rearrangement joins TRBV14 to TRBJ2-5, with D tentatively TRBD1 (5 bases). The CDR3 is 13 amino acids. V was trimmed by 1 base and J by 6 bases, leaving 9 bases between them. Germline assignment: CDR1 SGHDN and CDR2 FVKESK. The CDR3 loop reads CASSQGQSQTQYF. The DNA of the CDR3 is TGTGCCAGCAGCCAAGGACAGTCGCAGACCCAGTACTTC.

The genes are TRBV7-8 and TRBJ2-7; possible D gene TRBD2, 5 bases. The CDR3 loop spans 14 amino acids. Deletions cut 6 bases from V and 0 bases from J, with 12 bases between. The germline V gene has CDR1 SGHVS and CDR2 FQNEAQ. Written as DNA, the CDR3 is TGTGCCAGCAGGAGAGCGGAACCCTCCTACGAGCAGTACTTC. Translated, it gives CASRRAEPSYEQYF.

Comment on this clonotype: At one boundary the junction diverges from the germline segment, which might be a read error. The chain links TRBV6-5 to TRBJ2-3; TRBD2 is a possible D gene (5 bases). The germline V gene has CDR1 MNHEY and CDR2 SVGAGI. The CDR3 length is 15 residues. The CDR3 reads CAGSLLSGNTDTQYF. CDR3 DNA: TGTGCCGGCAGCCTTCTGAGCGGAAACACAGATACGCAGTATTTT.

This clonotype has a count of ten or more. The chain combines TRBV28 with TRBJ2-7; 7 bases agree with TRBD1. This CDR3 spans 15 amino acids. Germline V gene data show CDR1 as MDHEN and CDR2 as SYDVKM. The J segment lost 5 bases and the V segment lost 4 bases, leaving 11 bases of the junction unmatched. This chain's CDR3 is CASSSERRTGNEQYF. Here the CDR3 DNA reads TGTGCCAGCAGTTCTGAAAGAAGGACAGGCAACGAGCAGTACTTC.

This clonotype has a count of ten or more. V usage is TRBV29-1 and J usage is TRBJ1-1; 8 nucleotides align to TRBD1. Trimming at V came to 3 bases and at J to 4 bases, leaving 7 bases not matched to a gene. The CDR3 loop spans 14 amino acids. From germline, CDR1 is SQVTM and CDR2 ANQGSEA. The CDR3 is CSVDGTGGGTEAFF. CDR3 coding DNA: TGCAGCGTTGATGGCACAGGGGGGGGCACTGAAGCTTTCTTT.

V is TRBV20-1 and J is TRBJ2-1; 7 bases match TRBD1. CDR3 length equals 14 residues. J was trimmed by 10 bases and V by 0 bases; bases with no gene match: 9. Germline V gene data show CDR1 as DFQATT and CDR2 as SNEGSKA (reference sequence). The CDR3 sequence: CSARDPRQGREQFF. CDR3 DNA sequence: TGCAGTGCTAGAGACCCCCGACAGGGACGAGAGCAGTTCTTC.

On this clonotype itself: With a much larger clone just one base away, this may be a read error. J is TRBJ2-1 and V is TRBV20-1; D unresolved. The CDR3 has 10 amino acids. The germline gives CDR1 DFQATT, CDR2 SNEGSKA (reference sequence). Between the trimmed V and J ends, which lost 3 bases and 5 bases, there was a span of 2 bases. CDR3 DNA: TGCAGTGCTAGCGACAATGAGCAGTTCTTC. The encoded protein is CSASDNEQFF.

A remark on this clonotype: At one boundary the junction diverges from the germline segment, which might be a read error. V usage is TRBV11-3 and J usage is TRBJ1-2, with D unclear. CDR1 SGHNT and CDR2 YENEEA come from the germline V gene. The CDR3 totals 11 residues. The CDR3 coding sequence is TGCCTGAGGACGGAAAACTATGGCTACACCTTC. This encodes CLRTENYGYTF.

This chain connects TRBV6-1 to TRBJ1-5; 8 nucleotides match TRBD1. The CDR3 extends over 15 amino acids. The trim removed 5 bases at V and 1 base at J, leaving 4 bases unmatched. Germline CDR1 reads MNHNS; CDR2 reads SASEGT. CDR3 DNA sequence: TGTGCCAGCAGTCACCGGGACAGGAGCAATCAGCCCCAGCATTTT. It specifies CASSHRDRSNQPQHF.

This sequence joins TRBV25-1 and TRBJ1-1; 10 positions agree with TRBD1. J was trimmed by 2 bases and V by 3 bases; bases with no gene match: 9. Looked up from germline, CDR1 is MGHDK and CDR2 is SYGVNS. The CDR3 runs 17 residues. The CDR3 is CASSEGTGVSVNTEAFF. CDR3 coding DNA: TGTGCCAGCAGTGAGGGGACAGGGGTATCCGTAAACACTGAAGCTTTCTTT.

This chain uses TRBV7-3 with TRBJ2-3; 7 bases agree with TRBD1. Trimming cost V 2 bases and J 4 bases; bases outside gene matches: 9. Germline values: CDR1 SGHTA, CDR2 FQGTGA. This CDR3 has 16 amino acids. The chain's CDR3 is CASSLGSGGGSDTQYF. In DNA, the CDR3 is TGTGCCAGCAGCTTAGGATCAGGGGGTGGATCAGATACGCAGTATTTT.

The J gene is TRBJ2-4, the V gene TRBV10-3; 7 positions agree with TRBD2. The V segment lost 2 bases and the J segment 8 bases; nucleotides outside the gene matches: 6. This CDR3 comprises 14 residues. CDR1 is ENHRY, CDR2 SYGVKD, per germline. The CDR3 region has the DNA TGTGCCATCAGTGAGAACGGACTAGGGGACATTCAGTACTTC. The encoded protein is CAISENGLGDIQYF.

The gene calls are TRBV6-2 or TRBV6-3 and TRBJ2-5; D is uncertain. V lost 4 bases, J lost 5 bases, and 8 bases lay in between. The CDR3 extends over 12 amino acids. The germline V gene encodes CDR1 MNHEY and CDR2 SVGEGT. CDR3 nucleotides: TGTGCCAGCAGTTTTACCCATGAGACCCAGTACTTC. Amino acids: CASSFTHETQYF.

V usage is TRBV9 and J usage is TRBJ2-3, with 9 bases matching TRBD2. Germline V gives CDR1 SGDLS, CDR2 YYNGEE. After removal of 0 bases from V and 6 bases from J, the junction contained 17 bases not matched to a gene. The CDR3 consists of 19 residues. The CDR3 coding sequence is TGTGCCAGCAGCGTAGGAGAAGGAGGCGGGAGGGCTTGGGGGGATACGCAGTATTTT. It yields the protein CASSVGEGGGRAWGDTQYF.

In the case of this clonotype: A much larger clone lies a single base off, so this may be a read error. V and J are TRBV7-2 and TRBJ2-7, with TRBD1 matching over 8 bases. The DNA end is more similar to TRBJ2-5, so the J call may be wrong. The CDR3 spans 14 residues. From germline, CDR1 is SGHTA and CDR2 FQGNSA. CDR3 coding DNA: TGTGCCAGCAGCGTCGGACAGGGAGAGGGGACCCAGTACTTC. Translated: CASSVGQGEGTQYF.

The chain carries TRBV7-2 and TRBJ2-7, with 8 bases aligning to TRBD2. The trim removed 2 bases at V and 4 bases at J, leaving 13 bases unmatched. Germline V gene sequence: CDR1 SGHTA, CDR2 FQGNSA. The CDR3 contains 17 residues. This CDR3 is CASSLSRPGLGSYEQYF. Written as DNA, the CDR3 is TGTGCCAGCAGCTTATCGAGACCGGGACTAGGGTCGTACGAGCAGTACTTC.

Ten or more counts support this clonotype. The chain employs TRBV4-3 and TRBJ2-3; tentative D call: TRBD2 (5 bases). This CDR3 has 17 amino acids. The germline V gene has CDR1 LGHNA and CDR2 YSLEER. The ends were cut back, 0 bases at V and 0 bases at J, with 13 bases in the middle. CDR3 DNA: TGCGCCAGCAGCCAAGATTGGCTAGCCTCTAGCACAGATACGCAGTATTTT. Translation gives CASSQDWLASSTDTQYF.

This clonotype showed up many times. This chain joins TRBV12-3 or TRBV12-4 and TRBJ2-6; tentatively, D is TRBD1 (6 bases). This CDR3 region has 14 residues. The germline V and J ends were trimmed by 7 bases and 3 bases, with 10 bases remaining between them. The CDR3 here is CASTQGIGANVLTF. The CDR3 DNA reads TGTGCCAGCACCCAGGGGATTGGGGCCAACGTCCTGACTTTC.

This clonotype was observed a few times. The CDR3 coding sequence is TGTGCCAGCAGTTACGGGACAGGCTCTCCTTTCTTT. As protein: CASSYGTGSPFF. The chain uses TRBV6-6 and TRBJ1-1, with 8 nucleotides matching TRBD1. Losses at the gene ends were 2 bases for V and 12 bases for J; bases not matched to a gene: 5. CDR1 and CDR2 (germline): MNHNY, SVGAGI (reference sequence). This CDR3 contains 12 residues.

This clonotype was picked up a small number of times. The chain recombines TRBV27 with TRBJ2-7, with unresolved D. Trimming took off 3 bases at V and 0 bases at J, with 9 bases between the two ends. The CDR3 consists of 14 residues. Germline-derived CDR1 and CDR2 are MNHEY and SMNVEV (reference sequence). The CDR3: CASSFGDISYEQYF. In nucleotides, the CDR3 is TGTGCCAGCAGTTTCGGAGACATCTCCTACGAGCAGTACTTC.

The rearrangement joins TRBV20-1 to TRBJ2-1; 11 positions agree with TRBD2. The V and J ends lost 5 bases and 1 base, in that order; junction bases with no gene match: 7. The CDR3 is 16 residues long. CDR1 and CDR2 from the germline V gene are DFQATT and SNEGSKA (reference sequence). This CDR3 reads CSAGVAGGQSYNEQFF. CDR3 in DNA: TGCAGTGCTGGAGTAGCGGGAGGGCAATCCTACAATGAGCAGTTCTTC.